This T cell receptor beta chain was found in a study of T cell responses to AZD1222 COVID-19 vaccine. CDR3 length: 19 residues. Germline V gene lookup returns CDR1 SGHVS and CDR2 FQNEAQ. J gave up 0 bases and V 6 bases, and 11 bases lay outside the gene matches. The assay was immunoSEQ multiplex PCR, and TCRdb's table has in-frame clones only and misses some. The data hold around 170,000 clones, with roughly 88% observed a single time. Notes on the study in general: Close to half of all spike-specific TCRs reportedly target regions of the variants that are unmutated. Only a handful of AZD1222 recipients, several in all, had baseline seropositivity. Clonal diversity was possibly underestimated, and the donors were mostly white British, with more females.

Concerning this clone itself: Its cognate antigen is unknown.

The TCR originated in an adult in good health. This material consisted of peripheral blood, taken on day 0 of AZD1222 vaccination. V and J are TRBV7-8 and TRBJ2-6; 10 positions agree with TRBD1. The DNA of the CDR3 is TGTGCCAGCAGTCCCATCCGGGACAGGGGTCCCTCTGGGGCCAACGTCCTGACTTTC. Translating it yields CASSPIRDRGPSGANVLTF. Full variable domain (missing parts from reference TRBV7-8 and TRBJ2-6): GAGVSQSPRYKVAKRGQDVALRCDPISGHVSLFWYQQALGQGPEFLTYFQNEAQLDKSGLPSDRFFAERPEGSVSTLKIQRTQQEDSAVYLCASSPIRDRGPSGANVLTFGAGSRLTVL.